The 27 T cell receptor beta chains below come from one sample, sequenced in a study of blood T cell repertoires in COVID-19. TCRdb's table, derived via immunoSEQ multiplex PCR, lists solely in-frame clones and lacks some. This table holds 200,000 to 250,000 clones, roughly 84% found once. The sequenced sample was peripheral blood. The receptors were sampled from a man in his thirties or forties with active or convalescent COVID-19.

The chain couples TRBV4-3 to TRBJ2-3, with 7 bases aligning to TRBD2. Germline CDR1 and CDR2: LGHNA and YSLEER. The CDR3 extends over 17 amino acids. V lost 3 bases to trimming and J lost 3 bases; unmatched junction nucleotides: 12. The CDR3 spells CASSQGRLARVTDTQYF. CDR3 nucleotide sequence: TGCGCCAGCAGCCAGGGAAGACTAGCTCGGGTTACAGATACGCAGTATTTT.

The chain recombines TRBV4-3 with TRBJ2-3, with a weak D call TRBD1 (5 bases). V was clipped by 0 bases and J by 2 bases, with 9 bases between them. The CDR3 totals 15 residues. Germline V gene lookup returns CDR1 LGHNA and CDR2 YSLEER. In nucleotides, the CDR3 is TGCGCCAGCAGCCAAGATGACAGACACACAGATACGCAGTATTTT. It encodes CASSQDDRHTDTQYF.

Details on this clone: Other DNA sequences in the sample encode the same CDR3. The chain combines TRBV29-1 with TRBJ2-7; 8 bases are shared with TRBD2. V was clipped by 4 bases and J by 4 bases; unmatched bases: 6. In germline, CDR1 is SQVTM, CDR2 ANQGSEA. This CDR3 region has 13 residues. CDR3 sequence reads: CSVGIAGRYEQYF. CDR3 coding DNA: TGCAGCGTTGGGATAGCGGGGCGGTACGAGCAGTACTTC.

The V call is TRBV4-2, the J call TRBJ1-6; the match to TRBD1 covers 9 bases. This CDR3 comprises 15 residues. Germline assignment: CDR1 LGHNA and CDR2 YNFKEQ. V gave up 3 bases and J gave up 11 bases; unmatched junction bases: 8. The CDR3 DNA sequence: TGTGCCAGCAGCCAGGCCAGGGACAGGGTTGCACCCCTCCACTTT. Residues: CASSQARDRVAPLHF.

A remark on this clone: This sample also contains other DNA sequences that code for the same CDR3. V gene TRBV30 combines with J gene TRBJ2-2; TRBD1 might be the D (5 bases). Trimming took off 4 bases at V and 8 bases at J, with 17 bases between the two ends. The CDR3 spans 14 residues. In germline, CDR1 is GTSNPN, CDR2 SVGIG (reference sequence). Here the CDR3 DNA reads TGTGCCTGGAAAGGCAGGGCCCGAACTGGGGAGCTGTTTTTT. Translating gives CAWKGRARTGELFF.

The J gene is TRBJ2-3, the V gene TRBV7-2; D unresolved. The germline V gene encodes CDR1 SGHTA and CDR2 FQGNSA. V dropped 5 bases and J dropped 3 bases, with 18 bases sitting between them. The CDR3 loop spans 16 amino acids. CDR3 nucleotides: TGTGCCAGCAGCCCAGGTCTACACGCTAAGACAGATACGCAGTATTTT. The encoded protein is CASSPGLHAKTDTQYF.

The CDR3 sequence is CASSLGRGGREQFF. The CDR3 coding sequence is TGTGCCAGCAGCTTAGGCCGGGGGGGCCGTGAGCAGTTCTTC. The gene calls are TRBV7-2 and TRBJ2-1; 8 bases are shared with TRBD2. J was trimmed by 9 bases and V by 1 base; bases with no gene match: 5. This CDR3 has 14 amino acids. Germline CDR1 is SGHTA and CDR2 is FQGNSA.

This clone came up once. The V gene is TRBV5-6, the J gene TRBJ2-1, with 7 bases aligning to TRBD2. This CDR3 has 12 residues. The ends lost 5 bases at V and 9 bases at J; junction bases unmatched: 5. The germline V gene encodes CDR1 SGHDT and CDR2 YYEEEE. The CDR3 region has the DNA TGTGCCAGCAGTTACGGGGGGACTGAGCAGTTCTTC. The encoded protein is CASSYGGTEQFF.

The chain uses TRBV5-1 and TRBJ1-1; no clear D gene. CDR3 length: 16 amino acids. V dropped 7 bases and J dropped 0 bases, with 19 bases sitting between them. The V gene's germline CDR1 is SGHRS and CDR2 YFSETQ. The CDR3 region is CASARGPVGMNTEAFF. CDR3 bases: TGCGCCAGCGCCCGAGGTCCGGTGGGTATGAACACTGAAGCTTTCTTT.

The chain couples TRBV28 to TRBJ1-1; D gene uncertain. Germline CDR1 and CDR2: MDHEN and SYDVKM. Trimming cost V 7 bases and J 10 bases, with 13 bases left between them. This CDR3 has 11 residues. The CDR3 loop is CASTQARRAFF. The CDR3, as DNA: TGTGCCAGCACCCAAGCGCGTAGAGCTTTCTTT.

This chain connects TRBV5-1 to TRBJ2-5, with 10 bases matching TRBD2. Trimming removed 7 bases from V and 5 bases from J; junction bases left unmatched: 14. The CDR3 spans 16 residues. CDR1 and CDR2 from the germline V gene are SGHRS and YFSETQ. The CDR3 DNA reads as TGCGCCAGCGCTAGCGGGAGCATATTCACAATGGAGACCCAGTACTTC. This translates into CASASGSIFTMETQYF.

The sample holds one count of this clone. The CDR3 protein is CASSTGTGDQPQHF. The CDR3 DNA follows: TGTGCCAGCAGCACCGGGACAGGTGACCAGCCCCAGCATTTT. The genes are TRBV11-2 and TRBJ1-5; 8 nucleotides agree with TRBD1. Trimming cost V 5 bases and J 7 bases; bases outside gene matches: 7. The CDR3 extends over 14 amino acids. Germline CDR1 reads SGHAT; CDR2 reads FQNNGV.

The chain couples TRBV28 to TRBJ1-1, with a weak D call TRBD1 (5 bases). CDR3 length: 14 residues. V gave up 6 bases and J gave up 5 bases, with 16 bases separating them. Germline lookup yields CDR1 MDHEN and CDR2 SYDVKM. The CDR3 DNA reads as TGTGCCAGCAGCACGAACTCGGGGGGAACTGAAGCTTTCTTT. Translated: CASSTNSGGTEAFF.

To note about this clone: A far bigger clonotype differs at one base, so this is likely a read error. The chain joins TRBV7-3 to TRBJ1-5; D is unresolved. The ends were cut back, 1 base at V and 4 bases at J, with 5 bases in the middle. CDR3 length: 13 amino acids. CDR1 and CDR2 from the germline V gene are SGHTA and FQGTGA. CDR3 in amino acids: CASSLSSNQPQHF. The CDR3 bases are TGTGCCAGCAGCTTAAGCAGTAATCAGCCCCAGCATTTT.

CDR3 loop: CASSHRDGYSGNTIYF. CDR3 DNA sequence: TGTGCCAGCAGCCACAGGGACGGATATTCTGGAAACACCATATATTTT. The chain recombines TRBV25-1 with TRBJ1-3, with D perhaps TRBD1 (6 bases). The V end was cut by 6 bases, the J end by 1 base, with 16 bases between. The CDR3 spans 16 residues. The germline V gene has CDR1 MGHDK and CDR2 SYGVNS.

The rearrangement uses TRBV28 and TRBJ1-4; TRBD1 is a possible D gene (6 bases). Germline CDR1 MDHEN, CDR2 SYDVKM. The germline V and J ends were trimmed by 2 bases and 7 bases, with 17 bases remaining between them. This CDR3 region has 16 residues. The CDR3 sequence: CASSLGVGRGSEKLFF. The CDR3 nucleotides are TGTGCCAGCAGTTTAGGCGTGGGCAGGGGCAGTGAAAAACTGTTTTTT. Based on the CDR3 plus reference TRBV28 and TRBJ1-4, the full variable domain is DVKVTQSSRYLVKRTGEKVFLECVQDMDHENMFWYRQDPGLGLRLIYFSYDVKMKEKGDIPEGYSVSREKKERFSLILESASTNQTSMYLCASSLGVGRGSEKLFFGSGTQLSVL.

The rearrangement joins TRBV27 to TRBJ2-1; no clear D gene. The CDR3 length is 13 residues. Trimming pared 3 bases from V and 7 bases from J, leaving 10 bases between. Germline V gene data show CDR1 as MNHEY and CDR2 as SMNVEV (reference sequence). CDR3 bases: TGTGCCAGCAGTTTGACACATCGGAATGAGCAGTTCTTC. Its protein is CASSLTHRNEQFF.

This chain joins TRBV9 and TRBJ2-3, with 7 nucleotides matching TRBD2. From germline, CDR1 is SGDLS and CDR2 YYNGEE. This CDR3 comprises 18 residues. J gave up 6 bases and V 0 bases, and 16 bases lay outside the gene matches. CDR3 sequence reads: CASSVGAGASGPLDTQYF. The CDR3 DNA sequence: TGTGCCAGCAGCGTAGGGGCCGGGGCTAGCGGTCCTCTTGATACGCAGTATTTT.

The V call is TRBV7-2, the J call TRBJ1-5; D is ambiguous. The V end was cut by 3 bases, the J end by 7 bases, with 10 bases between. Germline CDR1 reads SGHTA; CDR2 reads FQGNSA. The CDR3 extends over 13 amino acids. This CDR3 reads CASSFGRRQPQHF. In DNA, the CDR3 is TGTGCCAGCAGCTTCGGGCGGAGGCAGCCCCAGCATTTT.

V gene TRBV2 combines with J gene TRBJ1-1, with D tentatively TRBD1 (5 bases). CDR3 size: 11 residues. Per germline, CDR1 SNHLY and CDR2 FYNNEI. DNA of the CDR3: TGTGGGCACAGGTCGAACACTGAAGCTTTCTTT. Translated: CGHRSNTEAFF.

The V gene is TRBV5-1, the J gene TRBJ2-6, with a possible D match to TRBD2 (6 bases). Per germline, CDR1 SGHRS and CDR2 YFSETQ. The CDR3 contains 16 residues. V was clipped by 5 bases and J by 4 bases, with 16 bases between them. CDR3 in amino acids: CASRFTVLAGANVLTF. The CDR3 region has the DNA TGCGCCAGCAGATTTACCGTCCTAGCGGGGGCCAACGTCCTGACTTTC.

The CDR3 nucleotides are TGTGCCAGCTCACCTCCTAGCTCCCCCAATGAGCAGTTCTTC. It is translated as CASSPPSSPNEQFF. This chain joins TRBV18 and TRBJ2-1; D may be TRBD2 (5 bases). V was cut by 3 bases and J by 6 bases, with 12 bases left in between. CDR1 and CDR2 from the germline V gene are KGHSH and LQKENI. The CDR3 sequence is 14 residues long.

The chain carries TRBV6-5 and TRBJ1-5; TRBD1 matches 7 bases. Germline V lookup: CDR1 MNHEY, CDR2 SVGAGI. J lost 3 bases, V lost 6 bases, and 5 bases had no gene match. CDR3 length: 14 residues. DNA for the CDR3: TGTGCCAGCAGAGGGACAGCCTTCAATCAGCCCCAGCATTTT. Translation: CASRGTAFNQPQHF.

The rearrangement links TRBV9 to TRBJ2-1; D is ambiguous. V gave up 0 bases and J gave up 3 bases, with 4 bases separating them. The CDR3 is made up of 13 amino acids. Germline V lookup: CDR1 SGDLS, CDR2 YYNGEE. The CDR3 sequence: CASSVASYNEQFF. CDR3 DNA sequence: TGTGCCAGCAGCGTAGCTAGCTACAATGAGCAGTTCTTC.

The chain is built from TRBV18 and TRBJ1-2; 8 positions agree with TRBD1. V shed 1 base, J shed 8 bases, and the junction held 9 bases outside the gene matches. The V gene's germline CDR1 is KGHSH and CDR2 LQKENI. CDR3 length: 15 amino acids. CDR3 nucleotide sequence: TGTGCCAGCTCACCACGAACCGGACAGGGACGGGGCTACACCTTC. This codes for CASSPRTGQGRGYTF.

CDR3 residues: CAWSPSTGGYTF. The CDR3 DNA reads TGTGCCTGGAGTCCCTCCACGGGGGGCTACACCTTC. The V call is TRBV30, the J call TRBJ1-2, with unresolved D. V lost 2 bases and J 8 bases, leaving 12 bases between the germline ends. The germline V gene encodes CDR1 GTSNPN and CDR2 SVGIG (reference sequence). CDR3 size: 12 residues.

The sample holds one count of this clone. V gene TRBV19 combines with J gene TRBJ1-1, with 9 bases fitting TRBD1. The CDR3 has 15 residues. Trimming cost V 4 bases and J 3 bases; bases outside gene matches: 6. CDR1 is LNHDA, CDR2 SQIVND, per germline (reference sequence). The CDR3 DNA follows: TGTGCCAGTAGTAACCCGACAGGGGGTGACACTGAAGCTTTCTTT. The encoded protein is CASSNPTGGDTEAFF.